The 10 T cell receptor beta chains below were found in one sample sequenced in a study of graft-versus-host responses after intestinal transplantation. Their antigens remain unidentified. TCRdb's copy holds only in-frame clones and misses some; the assay was immunoSEQ multiplex PCR. The sample consists of around 84,000 clones, roughly 87% of them appearing once. Sequenced here: unstimulated CD8+ T cells sorted from spleen or lymph node cells, sampled before intestinal transplant. These receptors were collected from a human donor who received an intestinal transplant.

The V call is TRBV5-5, the J call TRBJ1-2; no reliable D call. The germline gives CDR1 SGHKS, CDR2 YYEKEE (reference sequence). The CDR3 consists of 10 residues. V was trimmed by 2 bases and J by 4 bases, leaving 0 bases between them. DNA for the CDR3: TGTGCCAGCAGCTTCTATGGCTACACCTTC. It codes for CASSFYGYTF.

The sample holds a few counts of this clone. The rearrangement links TRBV30 to TRBJ1-2; TRBD1 matches 10 bases. The CDR3 is 14 residues long. CDR1 and CDR2 from the germline V gene are GTSNPN and SVGIG (reference sequence). Trimming took 2 bases from V and 6 from J; bases not matched to a gene: 6. Written as DNA, the CDR3 is TGTGCCTGGAGTCCGGGACAGGGGTTGAATGGCTACACCTTC. The encoded protein is CAWSPGQGLNGYTF.

The chain has TRBV11-1 and TRBJ2-1; D unresolved. The V end lost 0 bases, the J end lost 4 bases, and 7 bases lay between the germline ends. Germline V gene data show CDR1 as SGHAT and CDR2 as FQDESV (reference sequence). The CDR3 covers 14 residues. In DNA form, the CDR3 reads TGTGCCAGCAGCTTAGCGGGCCTTTACAATGAGCAGTTCTTC. Its translation: CASSLAGLYNEQFF.

J is TRBJ2-3 and V is TRBV7-9; 8 bases match TRBD1. The V gene's germline CDR1 is SEHNR and CDR2 FQNEAQ (reference sequence). Trimming cost V 1 base and J 2 bases; bases outside gene matches: 14. The CDR3 is made up of 19 amino acids. The CDR3 region is CASSLGSEFAGGFTDTQYF. For the CDR3, the DNA is TGTGCCAGCAGCTTAGGAAGTGAGTTCGCAGGGGGCTTCACAGATACGCAGTATTTT.

The CDR3 protein is CTSSQARTSTTYEQYF. The CDR3 region has the DNA TGCACCAGCAGCCAGGCAAGGACTAGCACTACCTACGAGCAGTACTTC. The genes are TRBV1 and TRBJ2-7; no check of the table's D call, TRBD2, against the DNA was made. TRBV1 corresponds to a pseudogene. The length of the CDR3 is 16 residues.

The chain has TRBV14 and TRBJ2-7; a possible D gene is TRBD1 (6 bases). Deletions cut 1 base from V and 3 bases from J, with 13 bases between. This CDR3 spans 15 amino acids. CDR1 SGHDN and CDR2 FVKESK come from the germline V gene. CDR3: CASSQVYGGHYEQYF. For the CDR3, the DNA is TGTGCCAGCAGCCAAGTTTATGGGGGACACTACGAGCAGTACTTC.

This chain connects TRBV19 to TRBJ2-1, with TRBD2 matching over 12 bases. CDR1 LNHDA and CDR2 SQIVND come from the germline V gene (reference sequence). V lost 3 bases, J lost 6 bases, and 12 bases stayed unmatched. The CDR3 spans 18 residues. CDR3 sequence: CASSIGLAGGALTNEQFF. CDR3 nucleotides: TGTGCCAGTAGTATCGGGCTAGCGGGGGGGGCCCTAACCAATGAGCAGTTCTTC. The full variable domain, with the rest looked up from reference TRBV19 and TRBJ2-1, is DGGITQSPKYLFRKEGQNVTLSCEQNLNHDAMYWYRQDPGQGLRLIYYSQIVNDFQKGDIAEGYSVSREKKESFPLTVTSAQKNPTAFYLCASSIGLAGGALTNEQFFGPGTRLTVL.

The chain has TRBV4-1 and TRBJ2-7, with 7 positions matching TRBD2. Germline CDR1 is MGHRA and CDR2 is YSYEKL. Trimming removed 3 bases from V and 3 bases from J; junction bases left unmatched: 2. This CDR3 is built from 13 residues. The CDR3 DNA reads TGCGCCAGCAGCCAGAGCGGGGACTACGAGCAGTACTTC. As protein: CASSQSGDYEQYF.

The V call is TRBV13, the J call TRBJ2-2, with 8 bases identical to TRBD1. The CDR3 contains 14 residues. V shed 6 bases, J shed 4 bases, and the junction held 4 bases outside the gene matches. Per the germline V gene, CDR1 is PRHDT and CDR2 is FYEKMQ (reference sequence). The CDR3 protein is CASRSTGGTGELFF. The CDR3 nucleotides are TGTGCCAGCAGGTCAACAGGGGGCACCGGGGAGCTGTTTTTT.

The chain has TRBV11-1 and TRBJ2-7; tentative D call: TRBD1 (6 bases). The CDR3 has 15 residues. The germline V gene has CDR1 SGHAT and CDR2 FQDESV (reference sequence). Between the trimmed V and J ends, which lost 1 base and 4 bases, there was a span of 14 bases. In DNA form, the CDR3 reads TGTGCCAGCAGCTTAGACTTGGGGGCGCCGTACGAGCAGTACTTC. Its protein is CASSLDLGAPYEQYF. Using reference TRBV11-1 and TRBJ2-7 for the parts outside the CDR3, the full variable domain is EAEVAQSPRYKITEKSQAVAFWCDPISGHATLYWYRQILGQGPELLVQFQDESVVDDSQLPKDRFSAERLKGVDSTLKIQPAELGDSAMYLCASSLDLGAPYEQYFGPGTRLTVT.